The clone carrying this T cell receptor (beta chain) was picked up a small number of times. Its antigen is not known. Overall study results and limits: Whole repertoires were not studied in the larger cohort, only one V-J beta rearrangement. Tumor Treg TCRs overlapped most with tumor naive CD4+ cells.

CD4+CD45RO+CD25- cells were isolated as memory CD4+ T cells. Full-length variable regions came from constant-region reverse primers plus semi-nested Nested Universal Primer A PCR. From the 5' RACE reads, TCRdb called clonotypes with MiXCR, one entry per CDR3 protein. The data hold more than 40,000 distinct CDR3 sequences, with 29% observed a single time. This CDR3 comprises 15 residues. V was clipped by 4 bases and J by 7 bases, with 17 bases between them. Germline V gene sequence: CDR1 MNHNS, CDR2 SASEGT. The rearrangement joins TRBV6-1 to TRBJ1-5; weak D call: TRBD1 (6 bases). What was sequenced was memory CD4+ T cells sorted from a lymph node. Noted subset: memory CD4+ T cells, CD4+CD45RO+CD25-. The clonotype was recovered from a female donor with breast cancer. This chain's CDR3 is CASSGDLGQGQPQHF. The CDR3 bases are TGTGCCAGCAGTGGGGATTTGGGACAAGGACAGCCCCAGCATTTT.